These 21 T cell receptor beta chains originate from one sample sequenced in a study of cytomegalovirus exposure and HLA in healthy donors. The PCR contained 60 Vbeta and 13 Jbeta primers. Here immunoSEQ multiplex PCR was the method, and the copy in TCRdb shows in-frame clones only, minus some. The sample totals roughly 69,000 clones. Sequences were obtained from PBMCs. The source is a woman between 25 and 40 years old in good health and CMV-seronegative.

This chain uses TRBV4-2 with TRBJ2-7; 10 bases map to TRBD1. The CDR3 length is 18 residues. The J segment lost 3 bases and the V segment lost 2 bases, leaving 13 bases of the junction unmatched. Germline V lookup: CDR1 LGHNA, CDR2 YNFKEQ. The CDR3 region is CASSQLPGQGPRDYEQYF. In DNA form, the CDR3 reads TGTGCCAGCAGCCAATTACCGGGACAGGGGCCGCGCGACTACGAGCAGTACTTC.

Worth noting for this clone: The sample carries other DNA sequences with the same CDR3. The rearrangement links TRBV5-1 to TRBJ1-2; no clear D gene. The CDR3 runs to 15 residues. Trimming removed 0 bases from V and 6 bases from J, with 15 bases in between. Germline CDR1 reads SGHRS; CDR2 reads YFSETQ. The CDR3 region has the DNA TGCGCCAGCAGCTTGGGCGGAGGAGGAGGGAATGGCTACACCTTC. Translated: CASSLGGGGGNGYTF.

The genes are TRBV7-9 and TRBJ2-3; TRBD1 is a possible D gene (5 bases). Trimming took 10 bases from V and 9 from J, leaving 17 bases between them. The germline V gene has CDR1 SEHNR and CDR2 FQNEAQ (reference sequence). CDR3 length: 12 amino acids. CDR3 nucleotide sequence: TGTGCCAACCTCAACAGGTTAGGGACGCAGTATTTT. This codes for CANLNRLGTQYF.

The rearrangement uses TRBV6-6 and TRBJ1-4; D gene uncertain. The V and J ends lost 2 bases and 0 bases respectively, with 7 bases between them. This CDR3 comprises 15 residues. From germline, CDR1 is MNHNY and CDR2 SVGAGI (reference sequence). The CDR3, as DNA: TGTGCCAGCAGTTACGGCGGGGCAACTAATGAAAAACTGTTTTTT. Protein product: CASSYGGATNEKLFF.

For the CDR3, the DNA is TGTGCCACCAGCAGAGATCAAGCAGGAGGCAACTATGGCTACACCTTC. Residues: CATSRDQAGGNYGYTF. The V gene is TRBV15, the J gene TRBJ1-2, with D unresolved. The CDR3 loop spans 16 amino acids. The V and J ends lost 0 bases and 2 bases respectively, with 13 bases between them. Germline-derived CDR1 and CDR2 are LNHNV and YYDKDF (reference sequence). Looking up the rest from reference TRBV15 and TRBJ1-2 gives the full variable domain: DAMVIQNPRYQVTQFGKPVTLSCSQTLNHNVMYWYQQKSSQAPKLLFHYYDKDFNNEADTPDNFQSRRPNTSFCFLDIRSPGLGDTAMYLCATSRDQAGGNYGYTFGSGTRLTVV.

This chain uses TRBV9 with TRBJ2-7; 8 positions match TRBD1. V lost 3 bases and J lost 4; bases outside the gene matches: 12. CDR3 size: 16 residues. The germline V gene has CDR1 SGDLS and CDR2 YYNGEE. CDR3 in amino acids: CASSASPDRGWYEQYF. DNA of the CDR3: TGTGCCAGCAGCGCTTCTCCAGACAGGGGTTGGTACGAGCAGTACTTC.

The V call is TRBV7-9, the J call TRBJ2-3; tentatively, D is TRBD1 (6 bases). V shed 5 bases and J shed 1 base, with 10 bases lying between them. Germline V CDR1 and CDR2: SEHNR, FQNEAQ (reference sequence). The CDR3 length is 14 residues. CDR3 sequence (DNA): TGTGCCAGCAGCCCCCCAGGGGGCACAGATACGCAGTATTTT. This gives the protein CASSPPGGTDTQYF.

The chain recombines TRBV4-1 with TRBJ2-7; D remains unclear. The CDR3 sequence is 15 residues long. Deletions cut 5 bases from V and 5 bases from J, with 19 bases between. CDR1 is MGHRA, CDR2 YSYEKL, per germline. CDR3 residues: CASSLLPDAVHEQYF. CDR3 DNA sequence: TGCGCCAGCAGCTTACTCCCGGATGCGGTCCACGAGCAGTACTTC.

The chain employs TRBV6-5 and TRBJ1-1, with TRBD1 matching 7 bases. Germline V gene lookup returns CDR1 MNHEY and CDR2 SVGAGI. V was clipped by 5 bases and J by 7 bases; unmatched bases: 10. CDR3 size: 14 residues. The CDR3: CASSLDRAVSEAFF. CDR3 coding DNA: TGTGCCAGCAGTCTTGACAGGGCGGTGAGTGAAGCTTTCTTT.

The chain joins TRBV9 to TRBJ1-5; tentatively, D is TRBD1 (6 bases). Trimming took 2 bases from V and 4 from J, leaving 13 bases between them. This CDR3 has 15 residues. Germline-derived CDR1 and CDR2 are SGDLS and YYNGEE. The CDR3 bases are TGTGCCAGCAGCGTGTCTGGGAGGGGGAATCAGCCCCAGCATTTT. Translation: CASSVSGRGNQPQHF. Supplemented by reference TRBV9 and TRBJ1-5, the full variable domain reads DSGVTQTPKHLITATGQRVTLRCSPRSGDLSVYWYQQSLDQGLQFLIQYYNGEERAKGNILERFSAQQFPDLHSELNLSSLELGDSALYFCASSVSGRGNQPQHFGDGTRLSIL.

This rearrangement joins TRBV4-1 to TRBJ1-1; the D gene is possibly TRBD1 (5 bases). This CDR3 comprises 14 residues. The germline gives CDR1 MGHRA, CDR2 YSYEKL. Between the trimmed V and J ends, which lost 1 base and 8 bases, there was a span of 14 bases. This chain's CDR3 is CASSQVGNRHEAFF. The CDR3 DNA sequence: TGCGCCAGCAGCCAAGTGGGGAACAGGCACGAAGCTTTCTTT.

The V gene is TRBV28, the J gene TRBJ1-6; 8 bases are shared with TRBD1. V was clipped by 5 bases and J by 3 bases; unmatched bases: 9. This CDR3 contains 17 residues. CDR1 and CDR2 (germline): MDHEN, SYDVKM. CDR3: CASSSPRGLSYNSPLHF. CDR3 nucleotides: TGTGCCAGCAGTAGCCCCAGGGGGCTTAGCTATAATTCACCCCTCCACTTT.

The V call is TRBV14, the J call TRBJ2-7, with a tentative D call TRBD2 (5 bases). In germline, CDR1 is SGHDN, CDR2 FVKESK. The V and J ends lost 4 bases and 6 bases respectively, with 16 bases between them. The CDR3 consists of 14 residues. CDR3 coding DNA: TGTGCCAGCAGCCCGGGGTGGGCGGGTGGCGAGCAGTACTTC. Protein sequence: CASSPGWAGGEQYF.

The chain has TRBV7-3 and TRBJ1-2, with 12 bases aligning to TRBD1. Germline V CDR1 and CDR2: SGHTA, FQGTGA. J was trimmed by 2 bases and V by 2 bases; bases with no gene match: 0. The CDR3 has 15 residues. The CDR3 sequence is CASSLGTGGNYGYTF. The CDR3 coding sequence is TGTGCCAGCAGCTTAGGGACAGGGGGCAACTATGGCTACACCTTC.

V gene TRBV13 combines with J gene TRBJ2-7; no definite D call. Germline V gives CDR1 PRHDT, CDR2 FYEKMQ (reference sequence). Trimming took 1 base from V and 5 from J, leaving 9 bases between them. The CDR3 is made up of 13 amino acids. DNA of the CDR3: TGTGCCAGCAGCTTAGAGGCAGGCCACGAGCAGTACTTC. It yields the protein CASSLEAGHEQYF. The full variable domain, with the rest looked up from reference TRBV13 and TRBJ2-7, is AAGVIQSPRHLIKEKRETATLKCYPIPRHDTVYWYQQGPGQDPQFLISFYEKMQSDKGSIPDRFSAQQFSDYHSELNMSSLELGDSALYFCASSLEAGHEQYFGPGTRLTVT.

This CDR3 reads CASSRSGQSAYEQYF. The CDR3 DNA is TGTGCCAGCAGCAGATCCGGACAGTCGGCCTACGAGCAGTACTTC. The chain employs TRBV7-9 and TRBJ2-7; D is perhaps TRBD1 (6 bases). CDR1 and CDR2 (germline): SEHNR, FQNEAQ (reference sequence). The CDR3 has 15 residues. Between the trimmed V and J ends, which lost 5 bases and 2 bases, there was a span of 16 bases.

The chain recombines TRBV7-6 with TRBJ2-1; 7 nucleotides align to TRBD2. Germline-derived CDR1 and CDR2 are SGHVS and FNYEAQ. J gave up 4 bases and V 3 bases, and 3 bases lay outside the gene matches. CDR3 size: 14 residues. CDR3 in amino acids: CASSFRLAYNEQFF. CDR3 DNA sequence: TGTGCCAGCAGCTTCCGACTAGCTTACAATGAGCAGTTCTTC.

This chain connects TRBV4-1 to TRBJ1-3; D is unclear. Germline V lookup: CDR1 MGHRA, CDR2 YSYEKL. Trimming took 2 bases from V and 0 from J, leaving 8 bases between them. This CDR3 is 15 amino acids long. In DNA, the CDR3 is TGCGCCAGCAGCCAAACGGACTTCTCTGGAAACACCATATATTTT. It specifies CASSQTDFSGNTIYF.

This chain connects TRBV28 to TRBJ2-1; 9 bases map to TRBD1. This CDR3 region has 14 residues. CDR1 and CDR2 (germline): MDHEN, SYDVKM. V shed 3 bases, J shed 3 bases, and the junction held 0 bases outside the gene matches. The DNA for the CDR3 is TGTGCCAGCAGTTTGACAGGGGGCTACAATGAGCAGTTCTTC. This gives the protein CASSLTGGYNEQFF.

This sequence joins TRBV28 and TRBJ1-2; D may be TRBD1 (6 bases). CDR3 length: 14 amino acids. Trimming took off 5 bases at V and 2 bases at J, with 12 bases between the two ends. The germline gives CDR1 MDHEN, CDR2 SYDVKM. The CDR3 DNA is TGTGCCAGCAGTCCCCCCGGGACAAACTATGGCTACACCTTC. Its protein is CASSPPGTNYGYTF.

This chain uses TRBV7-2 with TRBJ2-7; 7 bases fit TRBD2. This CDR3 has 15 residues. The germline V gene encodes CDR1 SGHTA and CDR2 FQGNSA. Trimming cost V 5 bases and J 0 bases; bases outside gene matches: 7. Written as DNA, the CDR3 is TGTGCCAGCAGCCCAAGTAGCGGGTACTCCTACGAGCAGTACTTC. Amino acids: CASSPSSGYSYEQYF.